The 18 T cell receptor beta chains reported below all come from one sample, sequenced in a study of fetal regulatory T cell absence and autoimmunity. TCRdb's table, derived via immunoSEQ multiplex PCR, lists solely in-frame clones and lacks some. The table lists around 100,000 clones, 72% of them singletons. What was sequenced was pancreas tissue. These receptors were taken from a male donor with IPEX syndrome.

This clone has just a few counts. The chain couples TRBV7-9 to TRBJ2-2; the D is unclear. Germline-derived CDR1 and CDR2 are SEHNR and FQNEAQ (reference sequence). CDR3 length: 11 residues. V lost 0 bases to trimming and J lost 7 bases, with 0 bases between them. CDR3 coding DNA: TGTGCCAGCAGCTTAGCCGGGGAGCTGTTTTTT. Residues: CASSLAGELFF. Based on the CDR3 plus reference TRBV7-9 and TRBJ2-2, the full variable domain is DTGVSQNPRHKITKRGQNVTFRCDPISEHNRLYWYRQTLGQGPEFLTYFQNEAQLEKSRLLSDRFSAERPKGSFSTLEIQRTEQGDSAMYLCASSLAGELFFGEGSRLTVL.

This sequence joins TRBV7-6 and TRBJ2-3; TRBD2 agrees at 12 bases. This CDR3 is 18 amino acids long. V lost 2 bases to trimming and J lost 3 bases; unmatched junction nucleotides: 9. Germline V gives CDR1 SGHVS, CDR2 FNYEAQ. This CDR3 is CASSLPMTSGSATDTQYF. DNA of the CDR3: TGTGCCAGCAGCTTACCCATGACTAGCGGGAGCGCAACAGATACGCAGTATTTT.

The rearrangement uses TRBV21-1 and TRBJ2-1; the table's TRBD2 call for D was not verified on the DNA. TRBV21-1 is recorded as a pseudogene. The CDR3 covers 16 residues. CDR3 sequence reads: CASTKGASGSRDEQFF. CDR3 nucleotide sequence: TGTGCCAGCACCAAAGGGGCTAGCGGGAGTAGGGATGAGCAGTTCTTC.

The gene calls are TRBV6-1 and TRBJ2-1; D is perhaps TRBD1 or TRBD2 (5 bases each). V dropped 5 bases and J dropped 4 bases, with 12 bases sitting between them. This CDR3 is built from 14 residues. Germline lookup yields CDR1 MNHNS and CDR2 SASEGT. The CDR3 sequence is CASSPRQRYNEQFF. DNA for the CDR3: TGTGCCAGCAGTCCGAGACAGCGGTACAATGAGCAGTTCTTC.

This clone was detected only a few times. CDR3 sequence reads: CASSVGADTEAFF. The DNA of the CDR3 is TGTGCCAGCAGCGTAGGGGCAGACACTGAAGCTTTCTTT. V gene TRBV9 combines with J gene TRBJ1-1; D is unresolved. In germline, CDR1 is SGDLS, CDR2 YYNGEE. Trimming took off 0 bases at V and 3 bases at J, with 6 bases between the two ends. CDR3 length: 13 residues.

This clone came up a few times. The chain has TRBV29-1 and TRBJ1-5; 7 nucleotides match TRBD1. Germline V lookup: CDR1 SQVTM, CDR2 ANQGSEA. This CDR3 is 13 amino acids long. With 7 bases clipped from V and 0 bases from J, the junction kept 3 bases outside the gene matches. The CDR3 DNA reads TGCAGCGCCAGGGGGGATAGCAATCAGCCCCAGCATTTT. This codes for CSARGDSNQPQHF.

Points on this clone: A much larger clonotype is one base distant, so this may be a read error. The CDR3 bases are TGTGCCAGCAGCTTGGGGACAGGGGGCTACGAGCAGTACTTC. It specifies CASSLGTGGYEQYF. The rearrangement uses TRBV5-6 and TRBJ2-7, with 10 bases matching TRBD1. Germline lookup yields CDR1 SGHDT and CDR2 YYEEEE. This CDR3 spans 14 amino acids. V lost 0 bases, J lost 3 bases, and 0 bases stayed unmatched.

A few counts support this clone. The rearrangement uses TRBV5-1 and TRBJ2-7, with D perhaps matching TRBD2 (5 bases). V lost 5 bases, J lost 3 bases, and 12 bases lay in between. The CDR3 runs 13 residues. Germline lookup yields CDR1 SGHRS and CDR2 YFSETQ. CDR3 sequence (DNA): TGCGCCAGCAGACTAGAGGATTTCTACGAGCAGTACTTC. Its translation: CASRLEDFYEQYF. The variable domain in full, completed from reference TRBV5-1 and TRBJ2-7, reads KAGVTQTPRYLIKTRGQQVTLSCSPISGHRSVSWYQQTPGQGLQFLFEYFSETQRNKGNFPGRFSGRQFSNSRSEMNVSTLELGDSALYLCASRLEDFYEQYFGPGTRLTVT.

This clone was detected once. The chain couples TRBV7-2 to TRBJ2-7, with no clear D. Per germline, CDR1 SGHTA and CDR2 FQGNSA. Deletions cut 6 bases from V and 0 bases from J, with 12 bases between. This CDR3 is built from 14 residues. The CDR3 DNA reads as TGTGCCAGCAGGCCCTATATCACCTCCTACGAGCAGTACTTC. It is translated as CASRPYITSYEQYF.

J is TRBJ2-5 and V is TRBV19; 13 bases are a match to TRBD2. After removal of 3 bases from V and 5 bases from J, the junction contained 3 bases not matched to a gene. The CDR3 is 15 amino acids. The germline CDR1 and CDR2 sequences are LNHDA and SQIVND (reference sequence). In DNA, the CDR3 is TGTGCCAGTAGTATGGGGACTAGCGGGATTGAGACCCAGTACTTC. Translated, it gives CASSMGTSGIETQYF. Full variable domain (missing parts from reference TRBV19 and TRBJ2-5): DGGITQSPKYLFRKEGQNVTLSCEQNLNHDAMYWYRQDPGQGLRLIYYSQIVNDFQKGDIAEGYSVSREKKESFPLTVTSAQKNPTAFYLCASSMGTSGIETQYFGPGTRLLVL.

The V gene is TRBV2, the J gene TRBJ2-7, with 10 bases aligning to TRBD2. This CDR3 is built from 16 residues. Germline V gene lookup returns CDR1 SNHLY and CDR2 FYNNEI. The J segment lost 0 bases and the V segment lost 6 bases, leaving 8 bases of the junction unmatched. The CDR3 nucleotides are TGTGCCAGCAGCCCCCCACTAGCGGGGAACTCCTACGAGCAGTACTTC. This codes for CASSPPLAGNSYEQYF.

The CDR3 DNA reads as TGCGCCAGCAGCCAAGTCAGGGGGCCTGGGGCCAACGTCCTGACTTTC. Its protein is CASSQVRGPGANVLTF. The chain employs TRBV4-1 and TRBJ2-6, with TRBD1 matching 8 bases. Germline values: CDR1 MGHRA, CDR2 YSYEKL. V was pared by 1 base and J by 2 bases, with 1 base of the junction left unmatched. The CDR3 contains 16 residues.

The chain couples TRBV6-7 to TRBJ1-1; D is perhaps TRBD1 (6 bases). TRBV6-7 is noted as an ORF with a role that remains uncertain. The V and J ends lost 5 bases and 3 bases respectively, with 10 bases between them. The CDR3 is 13 amino acids. Written as DNA, the CDR3 is TGTGCCAGCAGTCCATGGACAGACACTGAAGCTTTCTTT. This translates into CASSPWTDTEAFF.

This sequence joins TRBV2 and TRBJ2-3; D gene unclear. There are 12 residues in the CDR3. With 4 bases removed from V and 1 base from J, the gap between germline ends came to 3 bases. Germline CDR1 reads SNHLY; CDR2 reads FYNNEI. Here the CDR3 reads CASSGGTDTQYF. The CDR3 bases are TGTGCCAGCAGTGGGGGCACAGATACGCAGTATTTT. Looking up the rest from reference TRBV2 and TRBJ2-3 gives the full variable domain: EPEVTQTPSHQVTQMGQEVILRCVPISNHLYFYWYRQILGQKVEFLVSFYNNEISEKSEIFDDQFSVERPDGSNFTLKIRSTKLEDSAMYFCASSGGTDTQYFGPGTRLTVL.

V gene TRBV10-3 combines with J gene TRBJ1-2; D is uncertain. The germline gives CDR1 ENHRY, CDR2 SYGVKD. V was trimmed by 2 bases and J by 13 bases, leaving 17 bases between them. The CDR3 is 13 amino acids. In nucleotides, the CDR3 is TGTGCCATCAGTGAGCGGTCAAGAAGGCGAGGCACCTTC. Protein sequence: CAISERSRRRGTF.

This clone was recorded once. This chain uses TRBV5-1 with TRBJ1-2; 7 positions match TRBD1. CDR3 size: 16 residues. V shed 4 bases, J shed 0 bases, and the junction held 9 bases outside the gene matches. CDR1 is SGHRS, CDR2 YFSETQ, per germline. The CDR3 region has the DNA TGCGCCAGCAGCCCCGGGACAGATCCCACTAACTATGGCTACACCTTC. It is translated as CASSPGTDPTNYGYTF.

The chain joins TRBV7-9 to TRBJ1-3, with D uncertain. The CDR3 contains 13 residues. Germline CDR1 is SEHNR and CDR2 is FQNEAQ (reference sequence). V was cut by 1 base and J by 7 bases, with 8 bases left in between. The DNA of the CDR3 is TGTGCCAGCAGCTTAGTTCGGTGTAACACCATATATTTT. It specifies CASSLVRCNTIYF.

This chain joins TRBV7-9 and TRBJ2-1; perhaps TRBD2 as D (6 bases). Trimming stripped 3 bases from V and 7 bases from J, with 13 bases between. CDR1 and CDR2 from the germline V gene are SEHNR and FQNEAQ (reference sequence). The CDR3 length is 14 residues. The CDR3: CASSFSGSRNEQFF. The CDR3 DNA reads as TGTGCCAGCAGCTTCTCCGGGAGCCGGAATGAGCAGTTCTTC. Drawing the rest from reference TRBV7-9 and TRBJ2-1, the complete variable domain is DTGVSQNPRHKITKRGQNVTFRCDPISEHNRLYWYRQTLGQGPEFLTYFQNEAQLEKSRLLSDRFSAERPKGSFSTLEIQRTEQGDSAMYLCASSFSGSRNEQFFGPGTRLTVL.